One and the same sample provided the 16 T cell receptor beta chains below, sequenced in a study of blood T cell repertoires in COVID-19. Repertoires were generated with immunoSEQ multiplex PCR, while TCRdb's copy carries only in-frame clones and drops some. The sample includes some 460,000 clones, around 89% of them seen just once. Input material: peripheral blood. The receptors were sampled from a woman in her twenties or thirties with acute or convalescent COVID-19.

The chain is built from TRBV12-3 or TRBV12-4 and TRBJ1-4, with D hard to call. This CDR3 region has 13 residues. V lost 5 bases to trimming and J lost 7 bases, with 11 bases between them. CDR3 bases: TGTGCCAGCAGTCCCAGTACCCGTGAAAAACTGTTTTTT. This sequence encodes CASSPSTREKLFF.

V and J are TRBV27 and TRBJ2-3; a possible D gene is TRBD1 (6 bases). CDR3 length: 15 residues. Between the trimmed V and J ends, which lost 5 bases and 5 bases, there was a span of 17 bases. Germline V gene lookup returns CDR1 MNHEY and CDR2 SMNVEV (reference sequence). The CDR3 reads CASSARGVVEDTQYF. The DNA for the CDR3 is TGTGCCAGCAGTGCCAGGGGTGTGGTTGAAGATACGCAGTATTTT.

This chain uses TRBV30 with TRBJ2-3; TRBD1 might be the D (6 bases). The V end lost 5 bases, the J end lost 4 bases, and 19 bases lay between the germline ends. The CDR3 has 15 amino acids. The V gene's germline CDR1 is GTSNPN and CDR2 SVGIG (reference sequence). Here the CDR3 reads CAWGTGLNEADTQYF. CDR3 bases: TGTGCCTGGGGTACAGGGTTGAACGAGGCAGATACGCAGTATTTT.

The chain joins TRBV13 to TRBJ1-6, with D perhaps TRBD1 (5 bases). This CDR3 spans 15 amino acids. Germline CDR1 PRHDT, CDR2 FYEKMQ (reference sequence). V lost 5 bases and J 3 bases, leaving 11 bases between the germline ends. CDR3 DNA sequence: TGTGCCAGCAGCCAAACAGGTGACTATAATTCACCCCTCCACTTT. It specifies CASSQTGDYNSPLHF.

The V and J genes are TRBV10-3 and TRBJ2-1; 8 bases agree with TRBD2. V was pared by 3 bases and J by 1 base, with 5 bases of the junction left unmatched. CDR3 length: 16 amino acids. The germline gives CDR1 ENHRY, CDR2 SYGVKD. The CDR3 region has the DNA TGTGCCATCAGTGATGCCCGGGGGGGGTCCTACAATGAGCAGTTCTTC. It codes for CAISDARGGSYNEQFF.

The genes are TRBV27 and TRBJ2-2; no clear D gene. V was pared by 2 bases and J by 5 bases, with 6 bases between. CDR3 size: 13 residues. Germline values: CDR1 MNHEY, CDR2 SMNVEV (reference sequence). Written as DNA, the CDR3 is TGTGCCAGCAGTTTAATGCAGACCGGGGAGCTGTTTTTT. Translating gives CASSLMQTGELFF.

The CDR3 DNA sequence: TGTGCCAGCAGTGAAAGAGGGGGTGCAGAGACCCAGTACTTC. This encodes CASSERGGAETQYF. This chain uses TRBV2 with TRBJ2-5, with D maybe TRBD1 (6 bases). The V gene's germline CDR1 is SNHLY and CDR2 FYNNEI. V was clipped by 2 bases and J by 4 bases, with 11 bases between them. The CDR3 loop spans 14 amino acids.

The genes are TRBV29-1 and TRBJ1-4; no clear D gene. Germline V CDR1 and CDR2: SQVTM, ANQGSEA. The CDR3 runs to 14 residues. The V and J ends lost 0 bases and 7 bases respectively, with 12 bases between them. CDR3: CSVEDRGRSEKLFF. The DNA of the CDR3 is TGCAGCGTTGAAGATCGGGGTCGTAGTGAAAAACTGTTTTTT.

This clone was seen once. This chain joins TRBV10-2 and TRBJ1-5, with 12 positions matching TRBD1. The germline V gene has CDR1 WSHSY and CDR2 SAAADI. The V segment lost 6 bases and the J segment 6 bases; nucleotides outside the gene matches: 15. The CDR3 contains 18 residues. The CDR3 region has the DNA TGCGCCAGCAGAGGGCTCACCGGGACAGGGGGCATGCGTCAGCCCCAGCATTTT. It codes for CASRGLTGTGGMRQPQHF.

V is TRBV7-3 and J is TRBJ2-3; 9 nucleotides align to TRBD1. The J segment lost 2 bases and the V segment lost 2 bases, leaving 5 bases of the junction unmatched. Per germline, CDR1 SGHTA and CDR2 FQGTGA. The CDR3 spans 16 residues. The CDR3 loop is CASSLGTGSTTDTQYF. DNA for the CDR3: TGTGCCAGCAGCTTAGGGACAGGGTCCACCACAGATACGCAGTATTTT.

V usage is TRBV6-6 and J usage is TRBJ2-7; D ambiguous. V was cut by 5 bases and J by 6 bases, with 14 bases left in between. The germline CDR1 and CDR2 sequences are MNHNY and SVGAGI (reference sequence). The CDR3 spans 13 residues. The CDR3 DNA is TGTGCCAGCAGTACCCCCCACGCGGTCGAGCAGTACTTC. Protein product: CASSTPHAVEQYF.

Here the CDR3 reads CASSQEQRGIVDTQYF. CDR3 coding DNA: TGCGCCAGCAGCCAAGAACAGCGGGGGATCGTAGATACGCAGTATTTT. The chain recombines TRBV4-1 with TRBJ2-3, with 8 bases lining up with TRBD2. Trimming cost V 0 bases and J 5 bases; bases outside gene matches: 7. Germline CDR1 MGHRA, CDR2 YSYEKL. CDR3 length: 16 amino acids.

The chain is built from TRBV5-1 and TRBJ1-1, with D possibly matching TRBD1 (6 bases). The germline gives CDR1 SGHRS, CDR2 YFSETQ. The CDR3 is 17 residues long. Deletions cut 4 bases from V and 1 base from J, with 20 bases between. CDR3 loop: CASSPAGTPRSNTEAFF. CDR3 coding DNA: TGCGCCAGCAGCCCCGCCGGGACACCACGATCGAACACTGAAGCTTTCTTT.

The chain has TRBV28 and TRBJ2-1; 12 nucleotides align to TRBD2. The V and J ends lost 2 bases and 7 bases, in that order; junction bases with no gene match: 3. Germline lookup yields CDR1 MDHEN and CDR2 SYDVKM. This CDR3 region has 15 residues. The CDR3 region is CASSLHLAGGNEQFF. The CDR3 bases are TGTGCCAGCAGTTTACACCTAGCGGGAGGGAATGAGCAGTTCTTC.

J is TRBJ1-1 and V is TRBV27; tentative D call: TRBD1 (5 bases). V dropped 5 bases and J dropped 5 bases, with 18 bases sitting between them. The CDR3 is 15 residues long. Germline CDR1 and CDR2: MNHEY and SMNVEV (reference sequence). In DNA form, the CDR3 reads TGTGCCAGCAGTGGGGCCCGCTGGGGGGAAACTGAAGCTTTCTTT. Protein product: CASSGARWGETEAFF.

J is TRBJ1-3 and V is TRBV9, with D maybe TRBD1 (5 bases). The V and J ends lost 7 bases and 3 bases respectively, with 20 bases between them. The germline V gene has CDR1 SGDLS and CDR2 YYNGEE. The CDR3 runs 16 residues. Written as DNA, the CDR3 is TGTGCCAGCGCCCTGGGCCAGGGCGAAGGTGGAAACACCATATATTTT. The encoded protein is CASALGQGEGGNTIYF.